This entry lists 2 T cell receptor beta chains sequenced from one sample in a study of blood T cell repertoires in COVID-19. The table came from immunoSEQ multiplex PCR; TCRdb's copy has only in-frame clones and leaves some out. This table has 130,000 or so clones, 75% to 90% appearing once. Material: peripheral blood. The receptors were sampled from a woman aged 45 to 65 who had recovered from COVID-19.

Many counts were recorded for this clone. The J gene is TRBJ2-7, the V gene TRBV6-6, with D maybe TRBD1 (5 bases). The V end lost 0 bases, the J end lost 0 bases, and 6 bases lay between the germline ends. In germline, CDR1 is MNHNY, CDR2 SVGAGI (reference sequence). This CDR3 is 14 amino acids long. Written as DNA, the CDR3 is TGTGCCAGCAGTTACTCGACAGCCTCCTACGAGCAGTACTTC. Encoded protein: CASSYSTASYEQYF.

This chain connects TRBV7-9 to TRBJ2-7, with 8 bases identical to TRBD2. The germline gives CDR1 SEHNR, CDR2 FQNEAQ (reference sequence). The length of the CDR3 is 13 residues. The J segment lost 7 bases and the V segment lost 5 bases, leaving 7 bases of the junction unmatched. CDR3 residues: CASSPPGGREQYF. The CDR3 DNA follows: TGTGCCAGCAGCCCACCGGGGGGGCGAGAGCAGTACTTC.